The 5 T cell receptor beta chains presented below share a single source sample, sequenced in a study of blood T cell repertoires in COVID-19 (dated by TCRdb to the early 2020s). Libraries were built with the immunoSEQ multiplex PCR assay. In TCRdb, the immuneACCESS table is reduced to in-frame sequences with V and J assigned. These tables do not hold every clone; where another copy was compared, an unresolved V gene accounts for under half, and the others remain unexplained. The sample table shows 90,000 to 120,000 clones, and about 87% are seen once. The ten largest clones capture roughly 14% of the sample. The sequenced sample consisted of peripheral blood. Receptor source: a man aged 45-65 years with acute or convalescent COVID-19.

The J gene is TRBJ2-1, the V gene TRBV10-3, with 9 bases matching TRBD2. Looked up from germline, CDR1 is ENHRY and CDR2 is SYGVKD. With V trimmed by 3 bases and J by 13 bases, 13 bases remained unmatched. CDR3 length: 15 amino acids. CDR3 nucleotides: TGTGCCATCAGTGATGCGGGAGGGCCAACGCCAGATCAGTTCTTC. This gives the protein CAISDAGGPTPDQFF.

In its sample, this clone was seen a few times. The rearrangement links TRBV12-3 or TRBV12-4 to TRBJ2-1; D remains ambiguous. V lost 10 bases to trimming and J lost 0 bases, with 7 bases between them. This CDR3 comprises 12 residues. The CDR3 loop reads CATFFSYNEQFF. The CDR3 DNA reads as TGTGCCACTTTTTTCTCCTACAATGAGCAGTTCTTC.

This sequence joins TRBV10-2 and TRBJ2-5; 9 bases are a match to TRBD1. The CDR3 length is 16 residues. Germline V gene lookup returns CDR1 WSHSY and CDR2 SAAADI. The trim removed 7 bases at V and 5 bases at J, leaving 14 bases unmatched. The CDR3 loop reads CASTSRMGQGWETQYF. The CDR3 DNA reads TGCGCCAGCACCTCAAGAATGGGACAGGGTTGGGAGACCCAGTACTTC.

This clone was detected only once. The chain uses TRBV11-2 and TRBJ1-4; D perhaps matches TRBD1 (6 bases). This CDR3 has 14 amino acids. Germline CDR1 is SGHAT and CDR2 is FQNNGV. The V and J ends lost 4 bases and 7 bases respectively, with 13 bases between them. The CDR3 region is CASSWGTSGEKLFF. Written as DNA, the CDR3 is TGTGCCAGCAGCTGGGGGACATCGGGTGAAAAACTGTTTTTT.

The CDR3 bases are TGTGCCAGCAGCTCCAGGCCCACTAGGTGGTTGGACTACGAGCAGTACTTC. Its protein is CASSSRPTRWLDYEQYF. The chain uses TRBV7-2 and TRBJ2-7, with TRBD2 as a possible D gene (5 bases). Looked up from germline, CDR1 is SGHTA and CDR2 is FQGNSA. This CDR3 region has 17 residues. The V gene lost 4 bases and the J gene lost 3 bases, with 22 bases spanning the gap.